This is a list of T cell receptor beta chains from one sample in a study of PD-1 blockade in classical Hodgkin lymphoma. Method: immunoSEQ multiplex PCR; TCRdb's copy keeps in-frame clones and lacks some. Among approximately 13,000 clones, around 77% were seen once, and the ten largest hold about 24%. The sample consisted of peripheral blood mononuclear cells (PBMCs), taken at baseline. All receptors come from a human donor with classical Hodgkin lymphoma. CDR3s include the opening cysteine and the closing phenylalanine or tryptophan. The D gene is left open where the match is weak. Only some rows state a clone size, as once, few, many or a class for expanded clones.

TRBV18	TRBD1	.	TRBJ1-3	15	CASSPQGATGNTIYF	TGTGCCAGCTCACCACAGGGGGCGACTGGAAACACCATATATTTT
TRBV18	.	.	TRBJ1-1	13	CASSEETATEAFF	TGTGCCAGCTCTGAGGAAACGGCCACTGAAGCTTTCTTT
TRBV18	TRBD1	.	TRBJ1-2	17	CASSQWTGITPNYGYTF	TGTGCCAGCTCACAATGGACAGGGATAACCCCTAACTATGGCTACACCTTC
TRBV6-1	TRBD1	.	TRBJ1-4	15	CASSEDRGRNEKLFF	TGTGCCAGCAGTGAAGACAGGGGGCGCAATGAAAAACTGTTTTTT
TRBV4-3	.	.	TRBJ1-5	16	CASSHDLRGGNQPQHF	TGCGCCAGCAGCCACGACTTAAGGGGAGGCAATCAGCCCCAGCATTTT
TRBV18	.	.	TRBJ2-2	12	CASSPIPGELFF	TGTGCCAGCTCACCCATCCCCGGGGAGCTGTTTTTT
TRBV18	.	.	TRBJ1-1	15	CASSPPLGLNTEAFF	TGTGCCAGCTCACCACCGCTCGGGCTGAACACTGAAGCTTTCTTT
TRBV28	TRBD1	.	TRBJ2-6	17	CASSPYRGRGGANVLTF	TGTGCCAGCAGTCCGTACAGGGGGCGGGGCGGGGCCAACGTCCTGACTTTC
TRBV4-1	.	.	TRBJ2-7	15	CASSQEGTREYEQYF	TGCGCCAGCAGCCAAGAGGGGACCCGGGAGTACGAGCAGTACTTC
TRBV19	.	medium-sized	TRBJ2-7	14	CASSIGGGVREQYF	TGTGCCAGTAGTATAGGAGGAGGGGTGCGCGAGCAGTACTTC
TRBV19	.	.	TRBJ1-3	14	CASSMGGSGNTIYF	TGTGCCAGTAGTATGGGGGGTTCTGGAAACACCATATATTTT
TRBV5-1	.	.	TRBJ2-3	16	CASSFQTGASTDTQYF	TGCGCCAGCAGCTTCCAGACAGGCGCTAGCACAGATACGCAGTATTTT
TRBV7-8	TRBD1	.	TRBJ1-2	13	CASSPRDRQRYTF	TGTGCCAGCAGCCCACGGGACAGGCAGCGCTACACCTTC
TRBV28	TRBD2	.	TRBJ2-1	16	CASRSLAGGSYNEQFF	TGTGCCAGCAGATCCCTAGCGGGGGGCTCCTACAATGAGCAGTTCTTC
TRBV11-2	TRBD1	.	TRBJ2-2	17	CASSSPYRGMNTGELFF	TGTGCCAGCAGTTCCCCCTACAGGGGTATGAACACCGGGGAGCTGTTTTTT
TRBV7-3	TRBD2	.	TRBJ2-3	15	CASTRASGGLDTQYF	TGTGCCAGCACGCGGGCTAGCGGGGGGTTAGATACGCAGTATTTT
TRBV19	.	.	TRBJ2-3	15	CASSISPGDTDTQYF	TGTGCCAGTAGTATAAGTCCAGGGGATACAGATACGCAGTATTTT
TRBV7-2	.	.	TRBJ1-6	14	CASSLAPADAPLHF	TGTGCCAGCAGCTTAGCTCCAGCCGACGCGCCCCTCCACTTT
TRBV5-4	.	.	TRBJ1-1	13	CASSLKGAGLAFF	TGTGCCAGCAGCTTGAAGGGTGCAGGGCTTGCTTTCTTT
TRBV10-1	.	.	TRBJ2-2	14	CASSESVYPGELFF	TGCGCCAGCAGTGAGTCGGTTTACCCCGGGGAGCTGTTTTTT
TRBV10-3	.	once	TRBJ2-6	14	CAISAVSGANVLTF	TGTGCCATCAGTGCCGTATCTGGGGCCAACGTCCTGACTTTC
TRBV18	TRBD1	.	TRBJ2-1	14	CASNGQGNYNEQFF	TGTGCCAGCAACGGACAGGGGAACTACAATGAGCAGTTCTTC
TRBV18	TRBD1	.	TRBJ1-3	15	CASSRQGASGNTIYF	TGTGCCAGCTCACGACAGGGGGCCTCTGGAAACACCATATATTTT
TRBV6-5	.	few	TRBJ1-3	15	CASSYRGLSGNTIYF	TGTGCCAGCAGTTACAGGGGATTATCCGGAAACACCATATATTTT
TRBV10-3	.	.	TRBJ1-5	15	CAISESNRDNQPQHF	TGTGCCATCAGTGAGTCTAACAGGGACAATCAGCCCCAGCATTTT
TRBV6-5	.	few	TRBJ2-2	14	CASSETGVTGELFF	TGTGCCAGCAGTGAAACAGGAGTCACCGGGGAGCTGTTTTTT
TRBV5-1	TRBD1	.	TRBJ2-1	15	CASSLRDSVYNEQFF	TGCGCCAGCAGTCTCCGGGACAGCGTATACAATGAGCAGTTCTTC
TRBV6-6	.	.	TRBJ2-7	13	CASSDTGTYEQYF	TGTGCCAGCAGCGATACAGGGACCTACGAGCAGTACTTC
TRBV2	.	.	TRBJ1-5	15	CASSESPLSNQPQHF	TGTGCCAGCAGTGAATCGCCACTTAGCAATCAGCCCCAGCATTTT
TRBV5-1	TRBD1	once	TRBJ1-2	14	CASSLDRGRDGYTF	TGCGCCAGCAGCTTGGACAGGGGACGGGATGGCTACACCTTC
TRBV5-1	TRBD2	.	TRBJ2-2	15	CASSSSGANTGELFF	TGCGCCAGCAGCTCTAGCGGGGCAAACACCGGGGAGCTGTTTTTT
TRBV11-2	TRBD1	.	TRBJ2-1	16	CASSPGGGQGVNEQFF	TGTGCCAGCAGCCCAGGAGGGGGACAGGGTGTGAATGAGCAGTTCTTC
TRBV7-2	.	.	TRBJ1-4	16	CASSLNRALTNEKLFF	TGTGCCAGCAGCTTAAATAGGGCCCTGACTAATGAAAAACTGTTTTTT
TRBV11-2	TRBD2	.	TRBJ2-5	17	CASSLGILAGGQETQYF	TGTGCCAGCAGCTTAGGAATTCTAGCGGGGGGTCAAGAGACCCAGTACTTC
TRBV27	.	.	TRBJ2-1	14	CASSLRQRHNEQFF	TGTGCCAGCAGTTTACGGCAACGGCACAATGAGCAGTTCTTC
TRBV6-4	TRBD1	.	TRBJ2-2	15	CASSDGTGITGELFF	TGTGCCAGCAGTGACGGGACAGGGATTACCGGGGAGCTGTTTTTT
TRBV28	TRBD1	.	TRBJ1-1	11	CASSSRGPAFF	TGTGCCAGCAGCTCCAGGGGGCCAGCTTTCTTT
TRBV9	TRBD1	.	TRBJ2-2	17	CASSPSRQGGNTGELFF	TGTGCCAGCAGCCCATCCCGGCAAGGGGGCAACACCGGGGAGCTGTTTTTT
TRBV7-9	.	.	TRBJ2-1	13	CASSLQGYDEQFF	TGTGCCAGCAGCTTACAGGGGTACGATGAGCAGTTCTTC
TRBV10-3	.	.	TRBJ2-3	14	CASGAGAGTDTQYF	TGTGCCAGCGGGGCGGGGGCAGGCACAGATACGCAGTATTTT
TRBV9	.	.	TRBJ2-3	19	CASSVGTGVHGRGGGTQYF	TGTGCCAGCAGCGTAGGTACAGGGGTTCATGGGCGGGGAGGCGGTACGCAGTATTTT